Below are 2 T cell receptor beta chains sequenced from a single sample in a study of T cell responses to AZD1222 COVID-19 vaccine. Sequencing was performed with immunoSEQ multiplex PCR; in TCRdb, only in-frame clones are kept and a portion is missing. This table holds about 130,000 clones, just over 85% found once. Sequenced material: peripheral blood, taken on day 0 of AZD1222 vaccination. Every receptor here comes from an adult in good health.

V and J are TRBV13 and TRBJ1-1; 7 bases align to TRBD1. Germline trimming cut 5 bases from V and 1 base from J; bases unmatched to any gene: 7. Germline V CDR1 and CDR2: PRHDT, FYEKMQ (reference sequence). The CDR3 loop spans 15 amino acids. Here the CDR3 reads CASSQEGTENTEAFF. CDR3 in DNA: TGTGCCAGCAGCCAGGAGGGGACAGAGAACACTGAAGCTTTCTTT. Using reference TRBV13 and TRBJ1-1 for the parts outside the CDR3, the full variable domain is AAGVIQSPRHLIKEKRETATLKCYPIPRHDTVYWYQQGPGQDPQFLISFYEKMQSDKGSIPDRFSAQQFSDYHSELNMSSLELGDSALYFCASSQEGTENTEAFFGQGTRLTVV.

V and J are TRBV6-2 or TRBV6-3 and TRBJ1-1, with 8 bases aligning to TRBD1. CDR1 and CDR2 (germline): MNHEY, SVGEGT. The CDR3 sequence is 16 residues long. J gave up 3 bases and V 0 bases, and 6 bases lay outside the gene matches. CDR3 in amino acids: CASSYSSQGGYTEAFF. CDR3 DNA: TGTGCCAGCAGTTACTCCTCACAGGGGGGATACACTGAAGCTTTCTTT.